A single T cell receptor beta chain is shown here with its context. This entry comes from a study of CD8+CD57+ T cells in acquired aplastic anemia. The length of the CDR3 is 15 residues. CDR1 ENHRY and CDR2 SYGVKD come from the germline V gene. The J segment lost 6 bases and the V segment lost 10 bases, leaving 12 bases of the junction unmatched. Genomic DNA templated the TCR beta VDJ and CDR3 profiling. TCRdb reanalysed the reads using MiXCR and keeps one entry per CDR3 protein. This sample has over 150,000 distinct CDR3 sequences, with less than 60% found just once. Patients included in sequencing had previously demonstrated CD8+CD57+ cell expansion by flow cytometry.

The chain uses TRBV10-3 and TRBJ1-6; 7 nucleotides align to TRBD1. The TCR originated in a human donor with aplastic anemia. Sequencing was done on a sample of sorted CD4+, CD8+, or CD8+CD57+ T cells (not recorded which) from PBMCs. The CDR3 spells CASSHNRGGNSPLHF. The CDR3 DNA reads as TGTGCCAGCAGCCACAACAGGGGTGGTAATTCACCCCTCCACTTT.